The present entry profiles one T cell receptor beta chain with its context. Its antigen is unidentified. These data belong to a study of T cell responses to AZD1222 COVID-19 vaccine. General study points: Epitopes outside B.1.351 and B.1.1.7 mutated regions reportedly drew nearly half of spike TCRs. It was only after the peak T cell response that any repertoires were sampled. Just six AZD1222 recipients tested seropositive at baseline.

The CDR3 sequence is 16 residues long. CDR1 LNHDA and CDR2 SQIVND come from the germline V gene (reference sequence). The V and J ends lost 4 bases and 1 base respectively, with 14 bases between them. Sequencing used immunoSEQ multiplex PCR; TCRdb keeps in-frame clones, though not all of them. The sample lists approximately 200,000 clones; about 89% were seen once. Sample: peripheral blood, taken 28 days after the second AZD1222 dose. This TCR was recovered from an adult who received the AZD1222 COVID-19 vaccine. This sequence joins TRBV19 and TRBJ2-4; TRBD2 is a possible D gene (5 bases). CDR3 sequence reads: CASSNLRGLAKNIQYF. The CDR3 nucleotides are TGTGCCAGTAGTAACCTCCGAGGGTTGGCCAAAAACATTCAGTACTTC.